The 5 T cell receptor beta chains below all came from one sample that was sequenced in a study of CXCR3-negative and CXCR3-positive naive CD8 T cells. The libraries of TRB cDNA were prepared using 5' RACE with UMI labels. One entry per CDR3 protein, without DNA, is what TCRdb gives after re-calling the 5' RACE reads. The listing records about 43,000 distinct CDR3 sequences. Material for sequencing was memory CD8+ T cells from blood. Receptor source: a human donor in good health. Some clones in this sample may be carry-over from other donors' samples.

The gene calls are TRBV29-1 and TRBJ2-2; the D gene TCRdb calls, TRBD1, cannot be checked with no DNA. Germline loops: CDR1 SQVTM, CDR2 ANQGSEA. The CDR3 totals 13 residues. This chain's CDR3 is CSARQGLGGELFF.

V is TRBV24-1 and J is TRBJ2-5; TCRdb lists TRBD1, though no DNA is available to test this call. The CDR3 covers 11 residues. CDR1 and CDR2 from the germline V gene are KGHDR and SFDVKD. The CDR3 region is CANRGAETQYF.

V and J are TRBV29-1 and TRBJ2-5; TCRdb reports TRBD1, a call that lacks DNA to check it against. CDR3 length equals 15 residues. In germline, CDR1 is SQVTM, CDR2 ANQGSEA. This CDR3 is CSVEGGQGLIETQYF.

This chain connects TRBV4-2 to TRBJ2-4; TCRdb designates TRBD2, a call that cannot be tested without DNA. The CDR3 totals 17 residues. Germline CDR1 is LGHNA and CDR2 is YNFKEQ. The CDR3 loop reads CASSLLAGGPNGNIQYF.

The genes are TRBV7-6 and TRBJ1-3. The CDR3 is 16 amino acids. Germline lookup yields CDR1 SGHVS and CDR2 FNYEAQ. CDR3 amino acids: CASSYRGRLSGNTIYF.